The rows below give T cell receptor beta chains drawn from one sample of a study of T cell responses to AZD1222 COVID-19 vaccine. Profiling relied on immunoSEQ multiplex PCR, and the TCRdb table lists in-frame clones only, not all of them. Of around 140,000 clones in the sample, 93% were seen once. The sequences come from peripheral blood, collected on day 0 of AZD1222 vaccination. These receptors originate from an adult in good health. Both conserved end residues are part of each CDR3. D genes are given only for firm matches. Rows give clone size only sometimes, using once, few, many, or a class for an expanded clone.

cdr3_nt: TGTGCCAGCAGCCGCCGACAGGGGGCGCCGGGGACCGGGGAGCTGTTTTTT; cdr3_aa: CASSRRQGAPGTGELFF; v_call: TRBV5-4; j_call: TRBJ2-2; clone_size: .; d_call: TRBD1
cdr3_nt: TGTGCCACCGTCGGGCAGGGAGTAGGAAAACTGTTTTTT; cdr3_aa: CATVGQGVGKLFF; v_call: TRBV19; j_call: TRBJ1-4; clone_size: .; d_call: .
cdr3_nt: TGTGCCAGCAGCTTAGATCTCAGGACAGCCAAAAACATTCAGTACTTC; cdr3_aa: CASSLDLRTAKNIQYF; v_call: TRBV11-2; j_call: TRBJ2-4; clone_size: .; d_call: .
cdr3_nt: TGCGCCAGCAGCTTGGCCCACAGTAGCTATGGCTACACCTTC; cdr3_aa: CASSLAHSSYGYTF; v_call: TRBV5-1; j_call: TRBJ1-2; clone_size: .; d_call: .
cdr3_nt: TGTGCCAGCAGCTTTCCCAAGGGGCCACAAATTGTCGGAGAGACCCAGTACTTC; cdr3_aa: CASSFPKGPQIVGETQYF; v_call: TRBV11-2; j_call: TRBJ2-5; clone_size: .; d_call: .
cdr3_nt: TGTGCCAGCGGAAAAAGCGGATATAGCAATCAGCCCCAGCATTTT; cdr3_aa: CASGKSGYSNQPQHF; v_call: TRBV7-9; j_call: TRBJ1-5; clone_size: .; d_call: .
cdr3_nt: TGTGCCAGCAGCTTAGGTCACAGGGGGAACGTCGAGCAGTACTTC; cdr3_aa: CASSLGHRGNVEQYF; v_call: TRBV7-6; j_call: TRBJ2-7; clone_size: .; d_call: TRBD1
cdr3_nt: TGTGCCAGCAGCCCCGGCAAGAACAATGAGCAGTTCTTC; cdr3_aa: CASSPGKNNEQFF; v_call: TRBV5-4; j_call: TRBJ2-1; clone_size: .; d_call: .
cdr3_nt: TGTGCCAGCAGTCAATCCGACCGCACAGATACGCAGTATTTT; cdr3_aa: CASSQSDRTDTQYF; v_call: TRBV27; j_call: TRBJ2-3; clone_size: .; d_call: .
cdr3_nt: TGTGCCAGCAGCTTACGAGGAGCCAGCGAGCAGTTCTTC; cdr3_aa: CASSLRGASEQFF; v_call: TRBV11-3; j_call: TRBJ2-1; clone_size: .; d_call: .
cdr3_nt: TGTGCCAGTAGTATGGGCTGGCTAGCGGGAGCCACCGGGGAGCTGTTTTTT; cdr3_aa: CASSMGWLAGATGELFF; v_call: TRBV19; j_call: TRBJ2-2; clone_size: .; d_call: TRBD2
cdr3_nt: TGCGCCAGCAGCCCCCAAAGTACCTCCTACGAGCAGTACTTC; cdr3_aa: CASSPQSTSYEQYF; v_call: TRBV5-1; j_call: TRBJ2-7; clone_size: .; d_call: .
cdr3_nt: TGTGCCAGTAGGGAACAGGGGCGCTTCTCAACTGAAGCTTTCTTT; cdr3_aa: CASREQGRFSTEAFF; v_call: TRBV2; j_call: TRBJ1-1; clone_size: .; d_call: TRBD1
cdr3_nt: TGTGCCTGGAGTGGGGGGGCCGCGCCCTCATACAATGAGCAGTTCTTC; cdr3_aa: CAWSGGAAPSYNEQFF; v_call: TRBV30; j_call: TRBJ2-1; clone_size: .; d_call: .
cdr3_nt: TGTGCCACCTCGTCAGGGGGCAGGAACACTGAAGCTTTCTTT; cdr3_aa: CATSSGGRNTEAFF; v_call: TRBV25-1; j_call: TRBJ1-1; clone_size: .; d_call: TRBD1
cdr3_nt: TGTGCCAGCAGCTTGGTACTAGCGGGCTACAATGAGCAGTTCTTC; cdr3_aa: CASSLVLAGYNEQFF; v_call: TRBV5-6; j_call: TRBJ2-1; clone_size: .; d_call: TRBD2
cdr3_nt: TGCGCCAGCAGTCAAACAGGGGACGCTGAAGCTTTCTTT; cdr3_aa: CASSQTGDAEAFF; v_call: TRBV23-1; j_call: TRBJ1-1; clone_size: .; d_call: TRBD1
cdr3_nt: TGTGCCAGTTCTAGGACAGGGTCGGCAGATACGCAGTATTTT; cdr3_aa: CASSRTGSADTQYF; v_call: TRBV27; j_call: TRBJ2-3; clone_size: .; d_call: TRBD1
cdr3_nt: TGCAGCGTCACCATCGACAGGGGGGATGGCTACACCTTC; cdr3_aa: CSVTIDRGDGYTF; v_call: TRBV29-1; j_call: TRBJ1-2; clone_size: few; d_call: TRBD1
cdr3_nt: TGTGCCAGCAGCCCCCGGTTCCCGGGACAGGGAATGAACACTGAAGCTTTCTTT; cdr3_aa: CASSPRFPGQGMNTEAFF; v_call: TRBV7-9; j_call: TRBJ1-1; clone_size: few; d_call: TRBD1
cdr3_nt: TGTGCCAGCAGTTATGCCAGCACCTTCCAAGAGACCCAGTACTTC; cdr3_aa: CASSYASTFQETQYF; v_call: TRBV6-5; j_call: TRBJ2-5; clone_size: .; d_call: .
cdr3_nt: TGTGCCAGCAGCTCATACCTAGGGGCCCGCCGGAATTCACCCCTCCACTTT; cdr3_aa: CASSSYLGARRNSPLHF; v_call: TRBV5-4; j_call: TRBJ1-6; clone_size: .; d_call: .
cdr3_nt: TGTGCCAGTAGACTCGGGACAGCGAACACTGAAGCTTTCTTT; cdr3_aa: CASRLGTANTEAFF; v_call: TRBV19; j_call: TRBJ1-1; clone_size: once; d_call: TRBD1
cdr3_nt: TGTGCCACCAGCAACAATAGGGGCAGAAATCAGCCCCAGCATTTT; cdr3_aa: CATSNNRGRNQPQHF; v_call: TRBV15; j_call: TRBJ1-5; clone_size: .; d_call: .
cdr3_nt: TGTGCCAGCAGTGTCCCCGGGACAGGAAACTATGGCTACACCTTC; cdr3_aa: CASSVPGTGNYGYTF; v_call: TRBV28; j_call: TRBJ1-2; clone_size: .; d_call: TRBD1
cdr3_nt: TGTGCCAGCTCACCACCTAGCTCCTACGAGCAGTACTTC; cdr3_aa: CASSPPSSYEQYF; v_call: TRBV18; j_call: TRBJ2-7; clone_size: .; d_call: .
cdr3_nt: TGCGCCAGCAGCTCCCCGGTACGGGGGCGCGGCACAGATACGCAGTATTTT; cdr3_aa: CASSSPVRGRGTDTQYF; v_call: TRBV5-1; j_call: TRBJ2-3; clone_size: .; d_call: .
cdr3_nt: TGCGCCAGCAGCTTGGTTGGCGCCCCTCGGGTGGCTGAAGCTTTCTTT; cdr3_aa: CASSLVGAPRVAEAFF; v_call: TRBV5-1; j_call: TRBJ1-1; clone_size: .; d_call: .
cdr3_nt: TGTGCCAGCAGTCCTGGTACGGTCTCCTACGAGCAGTACTTC; cdr3_aa: CASSPGTVSYEQYF; v_call: TRBV28; j_call: TRBJ2-7; clone_size: .; d_call: .
cdr3_nt: TGTGCCAGTAAGAGAGTACTGTTGTCTCCCTACGAGCAGTACTTC; cdr3_aa: CASKRVLLSPYEQYF; v_call: TRBV9; j_call: TRBJ2-7; clone_size: .; d_call: .
cdr3_nt: TGTGCCAGTGGGTCTCTTGGACAGGGAAATTCACCCCTCCACTTT; cdr3_aa: CASGSLGQGNSPLHF; v_call: TRBV19; j_call: TRBJ1-6; clone_size: once; d_call: TRBD1
cdr3_nt: TGTGCCTACGACGTAGGGGGGGGTACGCAGTATTTT; cdr3_aa: CAYDVGGGTQYF; v_call: TRBV30; j_call: TRBJ2-3; clone_size: .; d_call: .
cdr3_nt: TGTGCCAGCAGTTCCGGGACAGGGCGCGAGCAGTACTTC; cdr3_aa: CASSSGTGREQYF; v_call: TRBV12-3/TRBV12-4; j_call: TRBJ2-7; clone_size: .; d_call: TRBD1
cdr3_nt: TGTGCCAGTTCGAAGGCAGATACGCAGTATTTT; cdr3_aa: CASSKADTQYF; v_call: TRBV12-3/TRBV12-4; j_call: TRBJ2-3; clone_size: .; d_call: .
cdr3_nt: TGTGCCAGCAGAGCCGGGACTAGCGCCACAGATACGCAGTATTTT; cdr3_aa: CASRAGTSATDTQYF; v_call: TRBV2; j_call: TRBJ2-3; clone_size: .; d_call: TRBD2
cdr3_nt: TGTGCCAGCGTCATCGGCAGGACAGATACGCAGTATTTT; cdr3_aa: CASVIGRTDTQYF; v_call: TRBV12-3/TRBV12-4; j_call: TRBJ2-3; clone_size: .; d_call: .
cdr3_nt: TGTGCCAGCAGCTTAAACGAGCGGGTTGAGGGGCTGAGCTCTGGGGCCAACGTCCTGACTTTC; cdr3_aa: CASSLNERVEGLSSGANVLTF; v_call: TRBV7-3; j_call: TRBJ2-6; clone_size: once; d_call: .
cdr3_nt: TGTGCCAGCAGCTCGACAGGGGCGGGTTGGAATGGCTACACCTTC; cdr3_aa: CASSSTGAGWNGYTF; v_call: TRBV7-2; j_call: TRBJ1-2; clone_size: .; d_call: TRBD1
cdr3_nt: TGTGCCAGCAGTTTAGTGGGGGTCAGGTCCTACGAGCAGTACTTC; cdr3_aa: CASSLVGVRSYEQYF; v_call: TRBV28; j_call: TRBJ2-7; clone_size: .; d_call: .